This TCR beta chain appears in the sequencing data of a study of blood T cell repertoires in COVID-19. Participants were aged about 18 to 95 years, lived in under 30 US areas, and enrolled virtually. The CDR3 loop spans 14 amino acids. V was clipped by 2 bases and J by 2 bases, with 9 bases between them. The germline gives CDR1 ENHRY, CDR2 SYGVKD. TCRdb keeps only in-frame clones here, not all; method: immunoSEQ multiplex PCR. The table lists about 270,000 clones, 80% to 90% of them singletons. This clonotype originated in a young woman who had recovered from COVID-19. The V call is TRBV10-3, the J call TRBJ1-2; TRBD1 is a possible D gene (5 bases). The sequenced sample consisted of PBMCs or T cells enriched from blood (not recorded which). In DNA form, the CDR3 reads TGTGCCATCAGTGAGCCCCCAGGGAACTATGGCTACACCTTC. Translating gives CAISEPPGNYGYTF.